The 18 T cell receptor beta chains presented below share a single source sample, sequenced in a study of TIL therapy for anti-PD-1-resistant metastatic lung cancer. Specified time point: pre-treatment sample, taken before nivolumab and TIL therapy. Sequencing used immunoSEQ v3. The protocol was immunoSEQ multiplex PCR, while the TCRdb copy is restricted to in-frame clones and leaves out a portion. The sample carries approximately 50,000 clones, around three quarters recorded once. The source material was blood, sampled at baseline. These receptor sequences come from an older man with non-small cell lung cancer.

This rearrangement joins TRBV7-6 to TRBJ2-1; 11 bases line up with TRBD2. The V gene end was trimmed by 0 bases and the J gene end by 7 bases; junction bases not matched to a gene: 11. The CDR3 spans 18 residues. Germline CDR1 and CDR2: SGHVS and FNYEAQ. This chain's CDR3 is CASSLAHPSGRLVNEQFF. In DNA, the CDR3 is TGTGCCAGCAGCTTAGCGCACCCTAGCGGGAGGTTGGTGAATGAGCAGTTCTTC.

The chain employs TRBV5-1 and TRBJ1-4, with D possibly being TRBD1 (5 bases). V dropped 4 bases and J dropped 2 bases, with 15 bases sitting between them. The CDR3 sequence is 16 residues long. The germline V gene encodes CDR1 SGHRS and CDR2 YFSETQ. The CDR3 region has the DNA TGCGCCAGCAGCCCCACCGCAGGGATTACTAATGAAAAACTGTTTTTT. Residues: CASSPTAGITNEKLFF. Variable domain in full (rest from reference TRBV5-1 and TRBJ1-4): KAGVTQTPRYLIKTRGQQVTLSCSPISGHRSVSWYQQTPGQGLQFLFEYFSETQRNKGNFPGRFSGRQFSNSRSEMNVSTLELGDSALYLCASSPTAGITNEKLFFGSGTQLSVL.

The chain employs TRBV9 and TRBJ2-3; D call uncertain. The CDR3 consists of 14 residues. V lost 4 bases and J lost 2, with 11 bases in between. Germline V CDR1 and CDR2: SGDLS, YYNGEE. The chain's CDR3 is CASSPSHTTDTQYF. CDR3 DNA sequence: TGTGCCAGCAGCCCTAGTCACACCACAGATACGCAGTATTTT.

This chain uses TRBV11-2 with TRBJ2-5, with 11 bases that match TRBD2. CDR3 length equals 17 residues. The trim removed 1 base at V and 1 base at J, leaving 5 bases unmatched. Germline CDR1 reads SGHAT; CDR2 reads FQNNGV. The CDR3 region is CASSLGRLAGGQETQYF. The DNA for the CDR3 is TGTGCCAGCAGCTTAGGTCGTCTAGCGGGAGGCCAAGAGACCCAGTACTTC. Full variable domain (outside the CDR3, taken from reference TRBV11-2 and TRBJ2-5): EAGVAQSPRYKIIEKRQSVAFWCNPISGHATLYWYQQILGQGPKLLIQFQNNGVVDDSQLPKDRFSAERLKGVDSTLKIQPAKLEDSAVYLCASSLGRLAGGQETQYFGPGTRLLVL.

The CDR3 is CASSFNDRGRNIQYF. CDR3 DNA sequence: TGTGCCAGCAGTTTCAACGACAGGGGGCGAAACATTCAGTACTTC. The chain uses TRBV27 and TRBJ2-4, with 10 positions matching TRBD1. The CDR3 extends over 15 amino acids. V was clipped by 3 bases and J by 6 bases; unmatched bases: 5. The germline gives CDR1 MNHEY, CDR2 SMNVEV (reference sequence).

The chain combines TRBV30 with TRBJ2-4; D assignment may be TRBD1 or TRBD2 (5 bases each). CDR1 and CDR2 (germline): GTSNPN, SVGIG (reference sequence). V lost 5 bases to trimming and J lost 7 bases, with 21 bases between them. The CDR3 covers 15 residues. The CDR3 coding sequence is TGTGCCTGGGGGTCGGGACGGACATTAAGGAACATTCAGTACTTC. Translating gives CAWGSGRTLRNIQYF.

V usage is TRBV6-6 and J usage is TRBJ2-6; possible D gene TRBD1, 5 bases. The CDR3 is 16 residues long. Germline CDR1 reads MNHNY; CDR2 reads SVGAGI (reference sequence). Between the trimmed V and J ends, which lost 6 bases and 1 base, there was a span of 13 bases. The CDR3 nucleotides read TGTGCCAGCAGAGAGACAGATAGATCTGGGGCCAACGTCCTGACTTTC. Amino acid sequence: CASRETDRSGANVLTF.

This chain's CDR3 is CASSPGLSYEQYF. The CDR3 DNA is TGTGCCAGCAGCCCGGGACTTTCCTACGAGCAGTACTTC. The chain uses TRBV27 and TRBJ2-7; possible D gene TRBD2, 6 bases. Germline V gives CDR1 MNHEY, CDR2 SMNVEV (reference sequence). V was trimmed by 6 bases and J by 1 base, leaving 10 bases between them. The CDR3 covers 13 residues.

The table lists this clone with a count of one. The chain uses TRBV7-8 and TRBJ2-7, with D unclear. The V end lost 1 base, the J end lost 2 bases, and 9 bases lay between the germline ends. Germline CDR1 reads SGHVS; CDR2 reads FQNEAQ. CDR3 size: 14 residues. CDR3 amino acids: CASSLVPTTYEQYF. CDR3 nucleotides: TGTGCCAGCAGCTTAGTTCCCACCACCTACGAGCAGTACTTC.

The chain couples TRBV30 to TRBJ2-7; TRBD1 might be the D (6 bases). CDR1 is GTSNPN and CDR2 is SVGIG in the germline V gene (reference sequence). V gave up 2 bases and J gave up 4 bases, with 9 bases separating them. The CDR3 is 12 amino acids. CDR3 in amino acids: CAWSPQGYEQYF. The CDR3, as DNA: TGTGCCTGGAGTCCTCAGGGGTACGAGCAGTACTTC.

This clone was observed once. The rearrangement uses TRBV9 and TRBJ2-3; D gene uncertain. This CDR3 spans 14 amino acids. Germline CDR1 SGDLS, CDR2 YYNGEE. Trimming stripped 3 bases from V and 4 bases from J, with 12 bases between. The CDR3 spells CASSASSSADTQYF. The CDR3 coding sequence is TGTGCCAGCAGCGCCTCATCCTCGGCAGATACGCAGTATTTT.

The table lists this clone with a few counts. The J gene is TRBJ2-3, the V gene TRBV10-2; maybe TRBD1 (5 bases). The CDR3 is made up of 14 amino acids. Trimming left V 7 bases short and J 2 bases short, with 13 bases between. Germline CDR1 is WSHSY and CDR2 is SAAADI. The CDR3 DNA follows: TGCGCCAGCACCCAGGGAACCCTCACAGATACGCAGTATTTT. Its protein is CASTQGTLTDTQYF.

The CDR3 DNA sequence: TGTGCCAGCAGTGAGAACAGGGCAACTAATGAAAAACTGTTTTTT. It specifies CASSENRATNEKLFF. J is TRBJ1-4 and V is TRBV2; TRBD1 is a possible D gene (6 bases). V was shortened by 3 bases and J by 0 bases, with 8 bases between the two germline ends. This CDR3 is 15 amino acids long. Germline CDR1 and CDR2: SNHLY and FYNNEI.

V is TRBV5-8 and J is TRBJ2-3; D is ambiguous. Between the trimmed V and J ends, which lost 5 bases and 2 bases, there was a span of 9 bases. CDR1 and CDR2 (germline): SGHTS, YDEGEE. The CDR3 consists of 13 residues. CDR3 nucleotides: TGTGCCAGCAGAAGAAGGGTCACAGATACGCAGTATTTT. Amino acids: CASRRRVTDTQYF. Full variable domain (rest looked up from reference TRBV5-8 and TRBJ2-3): EAGVTQSPTHLIKTRGQQATLRCSPISGHTSVYWYQQALGLGLQFLLWYDEGEERNRGNFPPRFSGRQFPNYSSELNVNALELEDSALYLCASRRRVTDTQYFGPGTRLTVL.

The chain combines TRBV7-9 with TRBJ2-7; 8 bases agree with TRBD1. The V gene's germline CDR1 is SEHNR and CDR2 FQNEAQ (reference sequence). With V trimmed by 4 bases and J by 5 bases, 4 bases remained unmatched. This CDR3 has 13 amino acids. CDR3 sequence: CASSSRQGNEQYF. CDR3 sequence (DNA): TGTGCCAGCAGCTCTAGACAGGGGAACGAGCAGTACTTC.

The V call is TRBV6-1, the J call TRBJ1-5; 11 bases line up with TRBD1. V shed 7 bases and J 5 bases; nucleotides not matched to a gene: 4. The CDR3 runs to 14 residues. CDR1 is MNHNS and CDR2 is SASEGT in the germline V gene. CDR3: CASKEDRGHQPQHF. In DNA form, the CDR3 reads TGTGCCAGCAAGGAGGACAGGGGGCATCAGCCCCAGCATTTT.

DNA of the CDR3: TGCAGCGTACGGACAGGAACTGAAAAACTGTTTTTT. This gives the protein CSVRTGTEKLFF. The rearrangement uses TRBV29-1 and TRBJ1-4; 7 bases match TRBD1. The germline V gene has CDR1 SQVTM and CDR2 ANQGSEA. J was trimmed by 7 bases and V by 6 bases; bases with no gene match: 5. CDR3 length: 12 amino acids.

The genes are TRBV10-1 and TRBJ2-2; TRBD2 matches at 12 bases. CDR3 length: 17 amino acids. V lost 3 bases and J lost 4; bases outside the gene matches: 6. Looked up from germline, CDR1 is WNHNN and CDR2 is SYGVQD (reference sequence). DNA for the CDR3: TGCGCCAGCAGTGACCCCGGGACTAGCGGGTCCACCGGGGAGCTGTTTTTT. This translates into CASSDPGTSGSTGELFF.